This T cell receptor beta chain originates from a study (dated by TCRdb to about 2016). On this clonotype: It has no known antigen specificity. Within one base of it there is no much larger clone, and no base qualities were kept.

Preparation of the library involved RT-PCR. Sequenced on an Illumina MiSeq. Clones were called with MiXCR by TCRdb after fastp trimmed the public reads at Q25, and only in-frame beta chains were retained. Merged by CDR3 protein, the rows form single entries marked with the most common genes and DNA. A total of approximately 720,000 distinct CDR3 sequences appear in this sample, more than 13% of them only once. Of the sample, 3.6% falls within the top ten clones. According to the germline V gene (reference sequence), CDR1 reads DFQATT and CDR2 reads SNEGSKA. At the junction V is shortened by 5 bases and J by 1 base, with 11 bases in between. From cysteine to phenylalanine, the CDR3 is 13 amino acids long. Only the CDR3 portion is preserved as DNA: 39 bases, with reading frame beginning at the first base.

The V and J genes are TRBV20-1 and TRBJ1-2; a weak D assignment points to TRBD1 (6 bases agree). This TCR was recovered from a female donor in good health, serving as a healthy control. Material: memory CD4+ T cells from blood. This receptor carries the CDR3 CSAPTGLNYGYTF. DNA sequence: TGCAGTGCTCCGACAGGACTTAACTATGGCTACACCTTC.